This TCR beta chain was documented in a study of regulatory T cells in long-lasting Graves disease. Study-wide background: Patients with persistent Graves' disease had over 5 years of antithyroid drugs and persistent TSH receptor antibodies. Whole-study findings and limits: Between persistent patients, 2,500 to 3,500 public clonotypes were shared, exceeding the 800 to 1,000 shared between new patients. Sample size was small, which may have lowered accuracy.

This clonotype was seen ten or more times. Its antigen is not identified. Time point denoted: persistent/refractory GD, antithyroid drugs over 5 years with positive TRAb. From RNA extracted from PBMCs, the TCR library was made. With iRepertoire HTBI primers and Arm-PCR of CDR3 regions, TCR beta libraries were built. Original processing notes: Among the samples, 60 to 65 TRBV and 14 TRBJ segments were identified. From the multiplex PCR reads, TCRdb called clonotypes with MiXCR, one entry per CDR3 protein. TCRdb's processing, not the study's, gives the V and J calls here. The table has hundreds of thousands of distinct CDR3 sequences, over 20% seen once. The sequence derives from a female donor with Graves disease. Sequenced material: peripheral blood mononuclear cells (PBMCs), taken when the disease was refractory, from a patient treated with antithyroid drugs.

DNA of the CDR3: TGTGCCAGCTCACCACTAGAGGGTCTCCAAGAGACCCAGTACTTC. Its translation is CASSPLEGLQETQYF. This chain joins TRBV18 and TRBJ2-5, with TRBD2 as a possible D gene (5 bases). The CDR3 spans 15 residues. With 1 base removed from V and 1 base from J, the gap between germline ends came to 10 bases. In germline, CDR1 is KGHSH, CDR2 LQKENI.